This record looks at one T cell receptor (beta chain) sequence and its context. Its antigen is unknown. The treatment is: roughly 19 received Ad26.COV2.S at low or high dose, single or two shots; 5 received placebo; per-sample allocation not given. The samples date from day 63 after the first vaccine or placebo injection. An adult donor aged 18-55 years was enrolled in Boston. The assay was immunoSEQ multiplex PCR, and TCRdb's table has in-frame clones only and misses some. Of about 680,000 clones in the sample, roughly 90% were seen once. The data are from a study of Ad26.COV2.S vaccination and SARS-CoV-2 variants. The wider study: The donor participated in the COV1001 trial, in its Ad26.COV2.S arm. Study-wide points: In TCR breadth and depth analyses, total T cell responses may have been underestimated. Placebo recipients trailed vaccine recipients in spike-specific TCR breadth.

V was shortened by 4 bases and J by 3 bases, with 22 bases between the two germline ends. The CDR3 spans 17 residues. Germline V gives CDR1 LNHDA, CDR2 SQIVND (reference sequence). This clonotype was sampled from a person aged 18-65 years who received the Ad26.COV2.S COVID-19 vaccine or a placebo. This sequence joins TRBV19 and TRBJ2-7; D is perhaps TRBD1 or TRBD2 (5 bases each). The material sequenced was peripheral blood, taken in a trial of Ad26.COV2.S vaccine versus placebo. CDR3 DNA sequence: TGTGCCAGTAGTAACTTACGAGGGGTGACCCCCCACTACGAGCAGTACTTC. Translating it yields CASSNLRGVTPHYEQYF. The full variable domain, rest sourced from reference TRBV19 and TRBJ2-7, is DGGITQSPKYLFRKEGQNVTLSCEQNLNHDAMYWYRQDPGQGLRLIYYSQIVNDFQKGDIAEGYSVSREKKESFPLTVTSAQKNPTAFYLCASSNLRGVTPHYEQYFGPGTRLTVT.